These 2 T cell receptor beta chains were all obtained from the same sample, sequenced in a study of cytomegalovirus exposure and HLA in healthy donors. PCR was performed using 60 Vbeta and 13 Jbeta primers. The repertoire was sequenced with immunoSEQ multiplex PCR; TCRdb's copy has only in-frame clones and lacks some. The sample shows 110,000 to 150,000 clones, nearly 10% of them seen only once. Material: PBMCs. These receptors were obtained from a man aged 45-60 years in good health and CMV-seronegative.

Here the CDR3 reads CASSVDPGLTGELFF. In DNA, the CDR3 is TGTGCCAGCAGCGTAGATCCAGGGCTCACCGGGGAGCTGTTTTTT. V is TRBV9 and J is TRBJ2-2, with TRBD1 as a possible D gene (5 bases). Germline CDR1 is SGDLS and CDR2 is YYNGEE. This CDR3 has 15 amino acids. V lost 0 bases, J lost 4 bases, and 10 bases lay in between.

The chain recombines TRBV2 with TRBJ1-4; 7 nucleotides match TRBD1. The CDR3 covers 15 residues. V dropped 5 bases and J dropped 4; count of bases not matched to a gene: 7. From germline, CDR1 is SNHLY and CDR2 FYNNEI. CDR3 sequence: CASSLQGLGNEKLFF. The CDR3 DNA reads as TGTGCCAGCAGTCTACAGGGGCTGGGTAATGAAAAACTGTTTTTT.